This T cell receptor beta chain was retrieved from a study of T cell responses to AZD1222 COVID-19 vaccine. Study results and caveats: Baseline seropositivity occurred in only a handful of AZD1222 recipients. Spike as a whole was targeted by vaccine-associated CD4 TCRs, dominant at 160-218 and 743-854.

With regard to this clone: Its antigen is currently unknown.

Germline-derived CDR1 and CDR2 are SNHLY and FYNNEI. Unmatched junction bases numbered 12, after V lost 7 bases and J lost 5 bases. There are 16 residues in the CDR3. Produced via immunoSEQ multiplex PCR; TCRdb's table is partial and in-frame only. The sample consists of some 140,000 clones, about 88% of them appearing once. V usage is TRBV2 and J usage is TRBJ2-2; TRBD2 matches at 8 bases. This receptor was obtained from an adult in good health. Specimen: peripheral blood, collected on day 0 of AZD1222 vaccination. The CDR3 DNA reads TGTGCCAGCATGCTGGAGGGCGGGGGGTGGACCGGGGAGCTGTTTTTT. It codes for CASMLEGGGWTGELFF.